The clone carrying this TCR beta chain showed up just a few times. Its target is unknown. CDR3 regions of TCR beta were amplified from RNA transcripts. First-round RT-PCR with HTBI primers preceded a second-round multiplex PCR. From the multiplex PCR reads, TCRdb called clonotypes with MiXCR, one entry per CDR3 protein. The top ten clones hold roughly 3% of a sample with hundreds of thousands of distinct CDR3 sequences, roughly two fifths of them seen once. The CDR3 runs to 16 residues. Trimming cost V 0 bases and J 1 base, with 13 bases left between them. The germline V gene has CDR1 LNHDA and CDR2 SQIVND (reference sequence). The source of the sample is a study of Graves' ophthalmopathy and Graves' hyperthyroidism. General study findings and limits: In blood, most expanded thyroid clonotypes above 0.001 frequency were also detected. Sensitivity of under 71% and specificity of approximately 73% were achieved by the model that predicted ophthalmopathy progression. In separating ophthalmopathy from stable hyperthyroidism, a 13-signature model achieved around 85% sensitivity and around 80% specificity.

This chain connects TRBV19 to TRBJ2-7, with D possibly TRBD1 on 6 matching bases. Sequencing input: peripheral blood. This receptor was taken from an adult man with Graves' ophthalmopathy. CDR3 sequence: CASSIENRAPSYEQYF. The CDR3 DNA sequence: TGTGCCAGTAGTATAGAAAACAGGGCACCTTCCTACGAGCAGTACTTC.